These 7 T cell receptor beta chains share one sample of origin, sequenced in a study of blood T cell repertoires in COVID-19. Clones were sequenced by immunoSEQ multiplex PCR, and TCRdb holds only the in-frame ones, with some missing. The sample carries roughly 480,000 clones, roughly nine tenths recorded once. The sample taken for sequencing was peripheral blood. The receptors were sampled from a man aged 18 to 29 with COVID-19, enrolled during active disease.

About this clone itself: Other DNA sequences in the same sample also yield this CDR3. The chain recombines TRBV5-1 with TRBJ2-1, with 11 bases identical to TRBD2. V lost 4 bases and J lost 5; bases outside the gene matches: 2. Germline loops: CDR1 SGHRS, CDR2 YFSETQ. The CDR3 consists of 14 residues. In nucleotides, the CDR3 is TGCGCCAGCAGCCTGGGACTAGCGGACAATGAGCAGTTCTTC. Translated, it gives CASSLGLADNEQFF.

Here the CDR3 reads CASSYDLTEPYTF. The CDR3 coding sequence is TGTGCCAGCAGTTACGACTTAACGGAGCCCTACACCTTC. The rearrangement links TRBV6-5 to TRBJ1-2; D not resolved. Germline loops: CDR1 MNHEY, CDR2 SVGAGI. The CDR3 sequence is 13 residues long. The V end lost 2 bases, the J end lost 10 bases, and 14 bases lay between the germline ends.

The J gene is TRBJ2-7, the V gene TRBV30, with D perhaps matching TRBD2 (6 bases). Trimming stripped 0 bases from V and 7 bases from J, with 16 bases between. The germline gives CDR1 GTSNPN, CDR2 SVGIG (reference sequence). The CDR3 loop spans 14 amino acids. In DNA form, the CDR3 reads TGTGCCTGGAGTGTACTCCGGCGGGCGGGGGAGCAGTACTTC. Translated, it gives CAWSVLRRAGEQYF.

The J gene is TRBJ1-5, the V gene TRBV6-5; D might be TRBD1 (6 bases). Germline V lookup: CDR1 MNHEY, CDR2 SVGAGI. V lost 6 bases and J 7 bases, leaving 19 bases between the germline ends. The CDR3 is 15 amino acids. In DNA, the CDR3 is TGTGCCAGCAGCACCAAACAGGGTGGAGAGCAGCCCCAGCATTTT. It yields the protein CASSTKQGGEQPQHF.

The chain links TRBV21-1 to TRBJ1-1; the DNA was not compared with TRBD1, the D call given in the table. TRBV21-1 is a known pseudogene. This CDR3 is 15 amino acids long. CDR3 DNA sequence: TGTGCCAGCAGCATAAATCAGGGGGAGAACACTGAAGCTTTCTTT. Its protein product is CASSINQGENTEAFF.

The V call is TRBV2, the J call TRBJ2-5; TRBD2 agrees at 15 bases. Germline V gene lookup returns CDR1 SNHLY and CDR2 FYNNEI. V lost 4 bases and J lost 2; bases outside the gene matches: 8. This CDR3 has 18 amino acids. DNA for the CDR3: TGTGCCAGCAGTGCCCTGGGACTAGCGGGAGGAACTCAAGAGACCCAGTACTTC. This codes for CASSALGLAGGTQETQYF.

This CDR3 is CSVVGGTYNEQFF. The CDR3 DNA sequence: TGCAGCGTTGTCGGGGGGACCTACAATGAGCAGTTCTTC. This rearrangement joins TRBV29-1 to TRBJ2-1; 7 nucleotides match TRBD2. The ends lost 4 bases at V and 2 bases at J; junction bases unmatched: 2. Germline CDR1 is SQVTM and CDR2 is ANQGSEA. CDR3 length: 13 amino acids.